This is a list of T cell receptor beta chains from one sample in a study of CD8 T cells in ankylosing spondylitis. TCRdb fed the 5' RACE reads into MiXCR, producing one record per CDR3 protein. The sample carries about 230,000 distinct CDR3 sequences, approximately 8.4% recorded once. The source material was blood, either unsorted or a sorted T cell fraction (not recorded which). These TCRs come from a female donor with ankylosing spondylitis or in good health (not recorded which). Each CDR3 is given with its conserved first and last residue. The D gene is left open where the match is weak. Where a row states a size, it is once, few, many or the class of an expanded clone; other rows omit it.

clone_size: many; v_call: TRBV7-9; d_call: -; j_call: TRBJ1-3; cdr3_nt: TGTGCCGTAAGGGCGGCGGGAAACACCATATATTTT; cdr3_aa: CAVRAAGNTIYF
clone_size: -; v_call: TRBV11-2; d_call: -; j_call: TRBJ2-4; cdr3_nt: TGTGCCAGCATTCCGGGGCTAGGTCGAAACATTCAGTACTTC; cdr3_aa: CASIPGLGRNIQYF
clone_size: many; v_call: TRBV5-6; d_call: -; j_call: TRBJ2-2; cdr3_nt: TGTGCCAGCAGCTTGGGTCTCGGGGAGCTGTTTTTT; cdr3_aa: CASSLGLGELFF
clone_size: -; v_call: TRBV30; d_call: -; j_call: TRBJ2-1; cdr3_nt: TGTGCCTGGAATTTGGTGGCGGGGAATGAGCAGTTCTTC; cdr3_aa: CAWNLVAGNEQFF
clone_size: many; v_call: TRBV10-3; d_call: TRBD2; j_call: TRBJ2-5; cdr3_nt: TGTGCCATCAGTGAGTCGTGGGAGGGCCCAAAGACCCAGTACTTC; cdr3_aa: CAISESWEGPKTQYF
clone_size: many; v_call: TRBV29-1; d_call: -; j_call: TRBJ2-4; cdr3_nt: TGCAGCGTTAAAGCGGTTCTAGCCAAAAACATTCAGTACTTC; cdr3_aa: CSVKAVLAKNIQYF
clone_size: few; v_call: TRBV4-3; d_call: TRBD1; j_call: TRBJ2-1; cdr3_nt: TGCGCCAGCAGCCAAGATCCTGGGACAGGTTACAATGAGCAGTTCTTC; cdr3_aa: CASSQDPGTGYNEQFF
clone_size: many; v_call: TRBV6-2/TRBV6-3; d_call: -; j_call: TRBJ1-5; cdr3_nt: TGTGCCAGCAGTTACCTTATGGGCCAGAGGCAGCCCCAGCATTTT; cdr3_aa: CASSYLMGQRQPQHF
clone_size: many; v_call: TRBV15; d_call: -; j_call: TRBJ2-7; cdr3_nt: TGTGCCACCAGCAGAGTTGGGGGTTCCGAGCAGTACTTC; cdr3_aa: CATSRVGGSEQYF
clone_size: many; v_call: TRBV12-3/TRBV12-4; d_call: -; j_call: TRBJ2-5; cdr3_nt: TGTGCCAGCAGTTTATTTGAGGGCCTAGAGACCCAGTACTTC; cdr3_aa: CASSLFEGLETQYF
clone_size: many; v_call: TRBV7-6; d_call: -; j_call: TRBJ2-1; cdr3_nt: TGTGCCAGCAGCCTGGGGCTAGGGAATGAGCAGTTCTTC; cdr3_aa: CASSLGLGNEQFF
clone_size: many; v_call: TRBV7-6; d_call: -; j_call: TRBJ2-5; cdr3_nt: TGTGCCAGCAGTACCTACGGACAGTCTTCAGAGACCCAGTACTTC; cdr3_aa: CASSTYGQSSETQYF
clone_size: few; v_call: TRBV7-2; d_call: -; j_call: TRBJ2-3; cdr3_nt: TGTGCCAGCAGCCCCCGGACTACAGATACGCAGTATTTT; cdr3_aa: CASSPRTTDTQYF
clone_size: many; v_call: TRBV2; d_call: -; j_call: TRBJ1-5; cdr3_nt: TGTGCCAGCAGTGAATTTTCTCTTAAACGGGGGGTCAATCAGCCCCAGCATTTT; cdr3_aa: CASSEFSLKRGVNQPQHF
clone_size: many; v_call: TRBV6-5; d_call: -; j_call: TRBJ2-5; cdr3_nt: TGTGCCAGCAGTTACCCGGGGCCCCAAGAGACCCAGTACTTC; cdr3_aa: CASSYPGPQETQYF
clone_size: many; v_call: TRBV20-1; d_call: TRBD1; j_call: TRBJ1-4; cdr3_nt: TGCAGTGCCATTTACGACAGGGGATGGAATGAAAAACTGTTTTTT; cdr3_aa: CSAIYDRGWNEKLFF
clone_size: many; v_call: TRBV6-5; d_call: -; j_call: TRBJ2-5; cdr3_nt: TGTGCCAGCAGTTATACTGTAGGGGCCCCCGGCACCCAGTACTTC; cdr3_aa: CASSYTVGAPGTQYF
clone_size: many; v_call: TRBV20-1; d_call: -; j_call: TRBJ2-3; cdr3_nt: TGCAGTGCGGCATACCAGGCAGATACGCAGTATTTT; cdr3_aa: CSAAYQADTQYF
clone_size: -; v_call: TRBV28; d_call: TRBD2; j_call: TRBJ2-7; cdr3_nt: TGTGCCAGCAGCAAAGCGGGGGCCTACGAGCAGTACTTC; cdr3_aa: CASSKAGAYEQYF
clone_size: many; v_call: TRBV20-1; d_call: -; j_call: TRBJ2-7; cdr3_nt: TGCAGTGCTAAGGGCATCTCCTACGAGCAGTACTTC; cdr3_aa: CSAKGISYEQYF
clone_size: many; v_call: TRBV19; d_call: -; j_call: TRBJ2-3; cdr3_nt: TGTGCCAGTTCCGGGACCTCCGCCCGTGGTACGCAGTATTTT; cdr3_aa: CASSGTSARGTQYF
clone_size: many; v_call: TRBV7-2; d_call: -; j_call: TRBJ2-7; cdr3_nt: TGTGCCAGCAGTAAGGGGAGCTACGAGCAGTACTTC; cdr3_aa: CASSKGSYEQYF
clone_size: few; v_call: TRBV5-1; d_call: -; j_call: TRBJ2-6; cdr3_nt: TGCGCCAGCAAGCCCGGGATCTCTGGGGCCAACGTCCTGACTTTC; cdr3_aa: CASKPGISGANVLTF
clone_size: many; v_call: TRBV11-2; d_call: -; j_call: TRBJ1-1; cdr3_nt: TGTGCCAGCAGCTTCAGGACAGCTGCAGCTTTCTTT; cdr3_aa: CASSFRTAAAFF
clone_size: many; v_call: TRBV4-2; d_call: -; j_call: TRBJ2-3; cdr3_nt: TGTGCCAGCAGCCGAAAGGTCCCTCCAACGACGGATACGCAGTATTTT; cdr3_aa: CASSRKVPPTTDTQYF
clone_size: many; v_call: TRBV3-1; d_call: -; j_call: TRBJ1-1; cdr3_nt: TGTGCCAGCAGCCAAGGGCGGGGGGCGGTTACTGAAGCTTTCTTT; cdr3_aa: CASSQGRGAVTEAFF
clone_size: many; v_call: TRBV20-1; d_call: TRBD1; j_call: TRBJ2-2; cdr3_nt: TGCAGTGCCTGGACAGGGAGCAACACCGGGGAGCTGTTTTTT; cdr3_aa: CSAWTGSNTGELFF
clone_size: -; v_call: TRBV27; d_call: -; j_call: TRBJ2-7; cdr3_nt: TGTGCCAGCAGTTTGCGGGGACCGCCCTGGGAGCAGTACTTC; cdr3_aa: CASSLRGPPWEQYF
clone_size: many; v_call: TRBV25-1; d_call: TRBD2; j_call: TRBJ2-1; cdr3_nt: TGTGCCAGCAGTCCCCCGGGACTAGGGTCGGGTGAGCAGTTCTTC; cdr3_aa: CASSPPGLGSGEQFF
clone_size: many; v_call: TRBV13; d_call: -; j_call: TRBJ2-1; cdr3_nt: TGTGCCAGCAGCTTAAGTGGGCGGGAACCCTACAATGAGCAGTTCTTC; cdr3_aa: CASSLSGREPYNEQFF
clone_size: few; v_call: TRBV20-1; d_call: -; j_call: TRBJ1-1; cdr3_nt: TGCAGTGCTAGAACGGGCGAGGGTCGCACTGAAGCTTTCTTT; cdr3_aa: CSARTGEGRTEAFF
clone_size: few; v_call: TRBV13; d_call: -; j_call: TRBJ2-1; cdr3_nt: TGTGCCAGCAGCCAGGGCTCCTTGGGCAATGAGCAGTTCTTC; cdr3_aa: CASSQGSLGNEQFF
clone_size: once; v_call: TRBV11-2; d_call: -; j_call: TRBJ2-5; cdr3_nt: TGTGCCAGCAGCTTAAACTATCTCCAAGAGACCCAGTACTTC; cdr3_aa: CASSLNYLQETQYF
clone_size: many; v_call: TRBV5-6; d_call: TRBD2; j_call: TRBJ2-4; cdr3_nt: TGTGCCAGCAGCTTCTCCGCTGGGGGGGGAATGGACAAAAACATTCAGTACTTC; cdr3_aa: CASSFSAGGGMDKNIQYF
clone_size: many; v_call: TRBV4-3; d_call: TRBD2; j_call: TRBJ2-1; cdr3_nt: TGCGCCAGCAGCCAAGATATGAGCGGGGACAATGAGCAGTTCTTC; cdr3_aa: CASSQDMSGDNEQFF
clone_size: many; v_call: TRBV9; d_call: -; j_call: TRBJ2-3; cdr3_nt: TGTGCCAGCAGCGGGGGGGCTGGAGCAGATACGCAGTATTTT; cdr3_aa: CASSGGAGADTQYF
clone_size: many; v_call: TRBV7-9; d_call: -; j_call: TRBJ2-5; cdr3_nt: TGTGCCAGCGTATACAGCGACCAAGAGACCCAGTACTTC; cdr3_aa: CASVYSDQETQYF
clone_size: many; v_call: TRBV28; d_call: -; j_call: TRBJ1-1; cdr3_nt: TGTGCCAGCAGCAGGCACCTGAGAAACACTGAAGCTTTCTTT; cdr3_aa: CASSRHLRNTEAFF
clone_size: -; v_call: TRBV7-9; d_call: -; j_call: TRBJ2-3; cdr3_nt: TGTGCCAGCAGCGCTAGCGCGCCCATGCCCACAGATACGCAGTATTTT; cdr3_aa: CASSASAPMPTDTQYF
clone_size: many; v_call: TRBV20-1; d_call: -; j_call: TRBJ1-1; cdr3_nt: TGCAGTGCTAGACTTTACCCTGGGGTCCCTGGGATGAACACTGAAGCTTTCTTT; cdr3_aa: CSARLYPGVPGMNTEAFF
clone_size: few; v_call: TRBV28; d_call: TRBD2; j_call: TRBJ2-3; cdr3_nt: TGTGCCAGCAGTTTCCATCGCGGGGGGCTCACAGATACGCAGTATTTT; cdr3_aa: CASSFHRGGLTDTQYF
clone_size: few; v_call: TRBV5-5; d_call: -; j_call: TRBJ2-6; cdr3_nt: TGTGCCAGCAGCTTGACTTTGAAGATCCCCTCTGGGGCCAACGTCCTGACTTTC; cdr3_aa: CASSLTLKIPSGANVLTF
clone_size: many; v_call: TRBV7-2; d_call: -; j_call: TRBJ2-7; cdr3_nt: TGTGCCAGCAGCTTCAATAGAGGCACTGGGGAGCAGTACTTC; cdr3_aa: CASSFNRGTGEQYF
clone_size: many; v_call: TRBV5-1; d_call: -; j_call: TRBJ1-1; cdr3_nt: TGCGCCAGCATATCCGGGACATATGAAGCTTTCTTT; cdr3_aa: CASISGTYEAFF
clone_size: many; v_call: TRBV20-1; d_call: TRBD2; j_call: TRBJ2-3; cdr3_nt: TGCAGTGCTAGAGGTCGGGCTAGCGGGAGACCTACGACGCGCAGCACAGATACGCAGTATTTT; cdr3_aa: CSARGRASGRPTTRSTDTQYF
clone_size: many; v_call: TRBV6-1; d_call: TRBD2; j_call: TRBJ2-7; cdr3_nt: TGTGCCAGCAGCGTGGGAGGGGGACTAGCGTCCTCCTACGAGCAGTACTTC; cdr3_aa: CASSVGGGLASSYEQYF
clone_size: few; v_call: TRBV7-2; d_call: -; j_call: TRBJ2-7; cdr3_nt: TGTGCCAGCAGCTTAAAGGGCAGGGGTCACGAGCAGTACTTC; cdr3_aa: CASSLKGRGHEQYF
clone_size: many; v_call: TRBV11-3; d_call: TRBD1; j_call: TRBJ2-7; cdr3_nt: TGTGCCAGCAGCTTTTCGACAGGGCCCTCCTACGAGCAGTACTTC; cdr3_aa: CASSFSTGPSYEQYF
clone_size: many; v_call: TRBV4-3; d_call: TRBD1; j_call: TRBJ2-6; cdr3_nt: TGCGCCAGCAGCCAACGGACAGGCCTTCGCTCTGGGGCCAACGTCCTGACTTTC; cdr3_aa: CASSQRTGLRSGANVLTF